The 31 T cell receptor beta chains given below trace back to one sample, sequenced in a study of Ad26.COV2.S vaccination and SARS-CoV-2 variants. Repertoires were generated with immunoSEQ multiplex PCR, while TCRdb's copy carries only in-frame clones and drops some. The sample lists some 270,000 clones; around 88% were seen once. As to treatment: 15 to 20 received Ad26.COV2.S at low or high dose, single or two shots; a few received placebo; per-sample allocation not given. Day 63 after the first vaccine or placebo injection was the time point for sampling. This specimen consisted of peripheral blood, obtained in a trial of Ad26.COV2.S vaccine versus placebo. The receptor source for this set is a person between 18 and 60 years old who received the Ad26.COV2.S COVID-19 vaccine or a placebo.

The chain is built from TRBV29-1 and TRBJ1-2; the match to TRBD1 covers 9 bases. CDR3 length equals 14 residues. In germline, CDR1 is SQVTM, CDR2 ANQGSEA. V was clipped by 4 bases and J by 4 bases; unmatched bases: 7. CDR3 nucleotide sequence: TGCAGCGTTGGGACAGGGGAGAGAGGCTATGGCTACACCTTC. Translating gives CSVGTGERGYGYTF.

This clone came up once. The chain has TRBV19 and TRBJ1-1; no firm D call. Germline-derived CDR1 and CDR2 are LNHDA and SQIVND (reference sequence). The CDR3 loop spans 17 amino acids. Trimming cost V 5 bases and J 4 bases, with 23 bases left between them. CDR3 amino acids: CASSPLRGREAGTEAFF. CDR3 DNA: TGTGCCAGTAGTCCTCTCCGGGGTAGGGAGGCGGGCACTGAAGCTTTCTTT.

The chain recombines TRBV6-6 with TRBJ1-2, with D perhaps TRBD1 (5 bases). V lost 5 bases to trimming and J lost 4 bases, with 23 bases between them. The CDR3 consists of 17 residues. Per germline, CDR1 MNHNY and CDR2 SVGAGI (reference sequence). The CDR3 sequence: CASSPHGTAGSSYGYTF. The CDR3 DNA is TGTGCCAGCAGTCCCCACGGGACCGCCGGGAGCTCCTATGGCTACACCTTC.

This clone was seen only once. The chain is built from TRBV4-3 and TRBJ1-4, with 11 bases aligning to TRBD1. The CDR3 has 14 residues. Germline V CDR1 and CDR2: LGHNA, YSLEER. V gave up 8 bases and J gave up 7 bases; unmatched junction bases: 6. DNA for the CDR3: TGCGCCAGCGGACAGGGGGCTGAAGGTGAAAAACTGTTTTTT. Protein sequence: CASGQGAEGEKLFF.

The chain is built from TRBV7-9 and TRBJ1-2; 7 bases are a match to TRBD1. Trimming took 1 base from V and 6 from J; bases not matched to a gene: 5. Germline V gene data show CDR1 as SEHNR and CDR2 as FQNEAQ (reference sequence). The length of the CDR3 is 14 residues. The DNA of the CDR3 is TGTGCCAGCAGCTTAGTAGGGGGCGCTCATGGCTACACCTTC. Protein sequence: CASSLVGGAHGYTF.

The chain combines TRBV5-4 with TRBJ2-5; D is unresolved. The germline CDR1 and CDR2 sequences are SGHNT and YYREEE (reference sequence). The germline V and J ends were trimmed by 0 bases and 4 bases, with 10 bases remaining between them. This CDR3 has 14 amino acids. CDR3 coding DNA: TGTGCCAGCAGCTTGGAAATTAGTGGAGAGACCCAGTACTTC. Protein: CASSLEISGETQYF.

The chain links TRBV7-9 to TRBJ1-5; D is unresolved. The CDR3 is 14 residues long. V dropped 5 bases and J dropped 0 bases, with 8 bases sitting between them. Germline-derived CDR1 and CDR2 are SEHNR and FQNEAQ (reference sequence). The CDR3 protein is CASSPRTSNQPQHF. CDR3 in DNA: TGTGCCAGCAGCCCCCGCACTAGCAATCAGCCCCAGCATTTT.

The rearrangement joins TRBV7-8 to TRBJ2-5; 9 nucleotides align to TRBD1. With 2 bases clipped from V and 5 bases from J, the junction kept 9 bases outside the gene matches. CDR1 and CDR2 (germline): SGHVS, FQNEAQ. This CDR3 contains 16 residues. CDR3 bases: TGTGCCAGCAGCTTAAAACCGGGACAGGGTACGGAGACCCAGTACTTC. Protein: CASSLKPGQGTETQYF. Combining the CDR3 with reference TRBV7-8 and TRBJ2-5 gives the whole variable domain GAGVSQSPRYKVAKRGQDVALRCDPISGHVSLFWYQQALGQGPEFLTYFQNEAQLDKSGLPSDRFFAERPEGSVSTLKIQRTQQEDSAVYLCASSLKPGQGTETQYFGPGTRLLVL.

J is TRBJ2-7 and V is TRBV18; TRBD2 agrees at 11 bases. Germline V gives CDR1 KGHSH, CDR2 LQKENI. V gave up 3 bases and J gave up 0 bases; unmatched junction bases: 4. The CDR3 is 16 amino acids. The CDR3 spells CASSPQTSGASYEQYV. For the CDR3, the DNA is TGTGCCAGCTCACCCCAGACTAGCGGGGCCTCCTACGAGCAGTACGTC.

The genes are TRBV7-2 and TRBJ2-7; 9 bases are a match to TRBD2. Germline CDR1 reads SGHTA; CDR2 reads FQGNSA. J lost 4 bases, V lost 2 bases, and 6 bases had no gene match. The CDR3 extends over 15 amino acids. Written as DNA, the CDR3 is TGTGCCAGCAGCTTAAATAGCGGGGGTAGGTACGAGCAGTACTTC. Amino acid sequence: CASSLNSGGRYEQYF.

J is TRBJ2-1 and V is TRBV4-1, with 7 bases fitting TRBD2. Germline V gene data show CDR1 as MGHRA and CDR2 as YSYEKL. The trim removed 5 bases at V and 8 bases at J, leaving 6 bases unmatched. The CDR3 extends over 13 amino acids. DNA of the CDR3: TGCGCCAGCAGCTGGGGGACTAACGATGAGCAGTTCTTC. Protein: CASSWGTNDEQFF.

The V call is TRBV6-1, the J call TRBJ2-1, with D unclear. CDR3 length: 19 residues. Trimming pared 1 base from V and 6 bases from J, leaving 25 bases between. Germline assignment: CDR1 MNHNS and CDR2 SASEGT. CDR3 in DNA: TGTGCCAGCAGTGAAGATCTCCTCTACCCCGGGTCTTGGTCCAATGAGCAGTTCTTC. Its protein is CASSEDLLYPGSWSNEQFF.

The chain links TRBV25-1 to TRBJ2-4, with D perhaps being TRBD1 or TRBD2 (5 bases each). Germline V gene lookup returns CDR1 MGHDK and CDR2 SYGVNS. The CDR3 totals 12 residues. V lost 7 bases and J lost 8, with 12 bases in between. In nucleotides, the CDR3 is TGTGCCAGCAAAGCCCTGGGGGACATTCAGTACTTC. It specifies CASKALGDIQYF.

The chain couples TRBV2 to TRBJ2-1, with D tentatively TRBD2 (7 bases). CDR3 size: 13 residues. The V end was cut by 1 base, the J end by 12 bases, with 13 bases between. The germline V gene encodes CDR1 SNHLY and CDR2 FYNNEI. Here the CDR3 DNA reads TGTGCCAGCAGTGAAGGGGGGGCTAGCGGGCAGTTCTTC. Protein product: CASSEGGASGQFF.

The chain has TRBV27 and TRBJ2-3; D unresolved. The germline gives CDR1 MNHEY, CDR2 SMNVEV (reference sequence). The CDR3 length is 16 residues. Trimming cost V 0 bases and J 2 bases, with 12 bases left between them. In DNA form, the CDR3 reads TGTGCCAGCAGTTTATCGGTGGGCCACCTCACAGATACGCAGTATTTT. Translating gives CASSLSVGHLTDTQYF.

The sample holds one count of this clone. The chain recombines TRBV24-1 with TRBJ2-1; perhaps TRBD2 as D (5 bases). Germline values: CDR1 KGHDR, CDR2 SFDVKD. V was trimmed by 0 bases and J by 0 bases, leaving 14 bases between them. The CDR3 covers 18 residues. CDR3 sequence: CATSDLHGSVSSYNEQFF. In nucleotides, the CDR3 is TGTGCCACCAGTGATTTGCACGGTAGCGTGAGCTCCTACAATGAGCAGTTCTTC.

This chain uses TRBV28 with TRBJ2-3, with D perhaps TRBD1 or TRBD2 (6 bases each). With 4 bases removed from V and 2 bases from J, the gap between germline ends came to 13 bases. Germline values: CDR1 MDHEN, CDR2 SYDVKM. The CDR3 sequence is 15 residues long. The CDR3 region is CASSSTRGDTDTQYF. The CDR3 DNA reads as TGTGCCAGCAGTTCCACTAGGGGGGACACAGATACGCAGTATTTT.

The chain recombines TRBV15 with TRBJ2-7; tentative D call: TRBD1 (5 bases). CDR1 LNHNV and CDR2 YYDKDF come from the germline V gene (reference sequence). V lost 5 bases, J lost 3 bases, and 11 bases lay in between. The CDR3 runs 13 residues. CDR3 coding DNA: TGTGCCACCAGCCTGGGCAGGGACTACGAGCAGTACTTC. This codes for CATSLGRDYEQYF.

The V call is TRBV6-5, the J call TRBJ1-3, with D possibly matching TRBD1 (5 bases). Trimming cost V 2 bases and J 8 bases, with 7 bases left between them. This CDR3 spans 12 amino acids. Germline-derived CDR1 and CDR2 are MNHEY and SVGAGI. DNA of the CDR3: TGTGCCAGCAGTTACGGGGGGGACACCATATATTTT. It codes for CASSYGGDTIYF.

CDR3: CATVGWLQPRETQYF. The CDR3, as DNA: TGTGCCACCGTAGGCTGGCTACAGCCTCGTGAGACCCAGTACTTC. The genes are TRBV7-9 and TRBJ2-5, with D unresolved. V shed 10 bases and J shed 5 bases, with 23 bases lying between them. This CDR3 spans 15 amino acids. Germline V gene lookup returns CDR1 SEHNR and CDR2 FQNEAQ (reference sequence).

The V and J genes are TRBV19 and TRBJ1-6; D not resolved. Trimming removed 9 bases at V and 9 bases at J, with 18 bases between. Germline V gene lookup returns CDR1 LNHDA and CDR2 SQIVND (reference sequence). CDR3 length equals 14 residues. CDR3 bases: TGTGCCAGCACGATCTGGGGAAGTGGTTCACCCCTCCACTTT. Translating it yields CASTIWGSGSPLHF.

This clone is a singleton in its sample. The CDR3 sequence: CASSVSPWAENEQFF. The CDR3 DNA follows: TGTGCCAGCAGCGTGAGCCCCTGGGCCGAAAATGAGCAGTTCTTC. The chain recombines TRBV9 with TRBJ2-1; D not resolved. Per the germline V gene, CDR1 is SGDLS and CDR2 is YYNGEE. The CDR3 extends over 15 amino acids. V gave up 2 bases and J gave up 7 bases, with 16 bases separating them.

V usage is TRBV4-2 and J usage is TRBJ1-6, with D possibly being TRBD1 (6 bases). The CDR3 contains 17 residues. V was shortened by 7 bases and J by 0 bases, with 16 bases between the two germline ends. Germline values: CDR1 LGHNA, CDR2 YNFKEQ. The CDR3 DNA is TGTGCCAGCAACCCGGACAGAACGAGCTCCTATAATTCACCCCTCCACTTT. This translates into CASNPDRTSSYNSPLHF.

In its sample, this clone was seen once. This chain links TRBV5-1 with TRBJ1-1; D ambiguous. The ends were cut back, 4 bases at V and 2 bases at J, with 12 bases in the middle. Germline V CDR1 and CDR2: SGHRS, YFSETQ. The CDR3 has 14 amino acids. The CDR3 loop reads CASSTSGGNTEAFF. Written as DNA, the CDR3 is TGCGCCAGCAGCACCTCGGGCGGTAACACTGAAGCTTTCTTT.

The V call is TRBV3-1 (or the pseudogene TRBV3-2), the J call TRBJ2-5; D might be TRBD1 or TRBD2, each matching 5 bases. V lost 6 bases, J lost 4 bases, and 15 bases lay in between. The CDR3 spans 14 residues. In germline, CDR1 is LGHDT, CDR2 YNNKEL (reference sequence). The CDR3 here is CASSLRGPTETQYF. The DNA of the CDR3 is TGTGCCAGCAGTCTCCGGGGACCAACAGAGACCCAGTACTTC.

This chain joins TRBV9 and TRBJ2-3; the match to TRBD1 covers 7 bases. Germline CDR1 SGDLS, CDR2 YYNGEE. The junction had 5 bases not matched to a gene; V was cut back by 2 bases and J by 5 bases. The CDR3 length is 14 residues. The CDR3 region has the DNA TGTGCCAGCAGCGTCAGACAGGGCAGAGATACGCAGTATTTT. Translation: CASSVRQGRDTQYF.

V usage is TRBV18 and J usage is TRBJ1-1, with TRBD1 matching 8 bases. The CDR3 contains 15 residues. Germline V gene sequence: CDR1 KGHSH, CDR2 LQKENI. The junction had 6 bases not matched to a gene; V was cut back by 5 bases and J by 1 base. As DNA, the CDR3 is TGTGCCAGCTCATTGCAGGGGGCACAGAACACTGAAGCTTTCTTT. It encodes CASSLQGAQNTEAFF.

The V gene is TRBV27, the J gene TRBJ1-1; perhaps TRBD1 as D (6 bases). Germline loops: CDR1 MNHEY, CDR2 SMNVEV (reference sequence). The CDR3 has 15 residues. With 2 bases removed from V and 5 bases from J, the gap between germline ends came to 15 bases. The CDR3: CASSLVSGGRTEAFF. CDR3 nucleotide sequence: TGTGCCAGCAGTTTAGTGTCGGGGGGCAGGACTGAAGCTTTCTTT.

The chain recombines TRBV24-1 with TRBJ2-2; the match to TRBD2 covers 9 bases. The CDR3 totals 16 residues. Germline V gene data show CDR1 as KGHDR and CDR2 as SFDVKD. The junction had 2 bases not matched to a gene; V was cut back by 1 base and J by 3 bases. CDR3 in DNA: TGTGCCACCAGTGATTTAGCGGGAGGCGACACCGGGGAGCTGTTTTTT. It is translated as CATSDLAGGDTGELFF.

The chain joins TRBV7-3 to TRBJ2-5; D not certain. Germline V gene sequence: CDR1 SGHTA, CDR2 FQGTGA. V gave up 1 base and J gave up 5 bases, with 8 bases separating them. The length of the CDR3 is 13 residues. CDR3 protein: CASSLSHGETQYF. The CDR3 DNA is TGTGCCAGCAGCTTAAGCCATGGCGAGACCCAGTACTTC.

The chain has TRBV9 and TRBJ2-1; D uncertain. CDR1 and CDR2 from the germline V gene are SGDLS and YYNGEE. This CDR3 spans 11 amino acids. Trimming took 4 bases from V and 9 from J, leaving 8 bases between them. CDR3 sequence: CASSKSSEQFF. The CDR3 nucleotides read TGTGCCAGCAGCAAAAGCAGTGAGCAGTTCTTC.